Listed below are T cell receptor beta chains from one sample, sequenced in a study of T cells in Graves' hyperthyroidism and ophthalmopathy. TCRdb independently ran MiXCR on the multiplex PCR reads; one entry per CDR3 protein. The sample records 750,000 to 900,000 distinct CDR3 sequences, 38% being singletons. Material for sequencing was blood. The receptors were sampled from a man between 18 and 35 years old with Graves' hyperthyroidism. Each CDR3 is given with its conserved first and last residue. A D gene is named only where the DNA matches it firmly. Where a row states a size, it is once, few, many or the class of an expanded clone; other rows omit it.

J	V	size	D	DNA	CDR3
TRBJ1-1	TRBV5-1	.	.	TGCGCCAGCAGCTTGGATGGGATTAACACTGAAGCTTTCTTT	CASSLDGINTEAFF
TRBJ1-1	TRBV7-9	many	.	TGTGCCAGCAGCCCGGGACTCATGTACACTGAAGCTTTCTTT	CASSPGLMYTEAFF
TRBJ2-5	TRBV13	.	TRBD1	TGCGCCAGCAGCCAAGATCGGGACAGATACGAATCTACCGGGACCCAGTACTTC	CASSQDRDRYESTGTQYF
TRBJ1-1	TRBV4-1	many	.	TGCGCCAGCAGCCAAGAGAGGAACACTGAAGCTTTCTTT	CASSQERNTEAFF
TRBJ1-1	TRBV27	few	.	TGTGCCAGCAGTATAGAGATGAACACTGAAGCTTTCTTT	CASSIEMNTEAFF
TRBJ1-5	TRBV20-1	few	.	TGCAGTGCTGGTCCCCCGAGGGGGGGTTATAGCAATCAGCCCCAGCATTTT	CSAGPPRGGYSNQPQHF
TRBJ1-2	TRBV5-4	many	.	TGTGCCAGCAGCTTTGGGGGTGGCTACACCTTC	CASSFGGGYTF
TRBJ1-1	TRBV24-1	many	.	TGTGCCACCAGTGATTTCCGGCGTCGGAACACTGAAGCTTTCTTT	CATSDFRRRNTEAFF
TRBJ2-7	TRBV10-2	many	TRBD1	TGCGCCAGCAGGACAGGGGGTGTAGACGAGCAGTACTTC	CASRTGGVDEQYF
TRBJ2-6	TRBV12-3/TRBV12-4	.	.	TGTGCCAGCAGTTTTCTCGTGGAGGGCGAAAACTCTGGGGCCAACGTCCTGACTTTC	CASSFLVEGENSGANVLTF
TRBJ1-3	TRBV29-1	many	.	TGCAGCACTCGGGTGTCACCTGGAAACACCATATATTTT	CSTRVSPGNTIYF
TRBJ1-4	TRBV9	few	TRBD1	TGTGCCAGCAGCGTACTACCGCAACAGGGGGGAAATGAAAAACTGTTTTTT	CASSVLPQQGGNEKLFF
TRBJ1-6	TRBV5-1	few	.	TGCGCCAGCAGCGTGGGGGCTTCCTATAATTCACCCCTCCACTTT	CASSVGASYNSPLHF
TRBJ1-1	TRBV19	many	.	TGTGCCAGTAGTATCGGATCTACAGCTAACACTGAAGCTTTCTTT	CASSIGSTANTEAFF
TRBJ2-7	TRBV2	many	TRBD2	TGTGCCAGCCGATGGACTAGCGGGCAATCCTACGAGCAGTACTTC	CASRWTSGQSYEQYF
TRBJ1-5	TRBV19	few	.	TGTGCCAGTAGCCCTTTTGAGAGCAATCAGCCCCAGCATTTT	CASSPFESNQPQHF
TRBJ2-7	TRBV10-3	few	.	TGTGCCAGCAGCCAAGATCCCAGGGTCAACGAGCAGTACTTC	CASSQDPRVNEQYF
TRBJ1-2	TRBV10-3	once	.	TGTGCCACTGGACTAGCGGGGCTGGACTATGGCTACACCTTC	CATGLAGLDYGYTF
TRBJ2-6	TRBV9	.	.	TGTGCCAGCAGCGTGTCAGGACAAGTCTCTGGGGCCAACGTCCTGACTTTC	CASSVSGQVSGANVLTF